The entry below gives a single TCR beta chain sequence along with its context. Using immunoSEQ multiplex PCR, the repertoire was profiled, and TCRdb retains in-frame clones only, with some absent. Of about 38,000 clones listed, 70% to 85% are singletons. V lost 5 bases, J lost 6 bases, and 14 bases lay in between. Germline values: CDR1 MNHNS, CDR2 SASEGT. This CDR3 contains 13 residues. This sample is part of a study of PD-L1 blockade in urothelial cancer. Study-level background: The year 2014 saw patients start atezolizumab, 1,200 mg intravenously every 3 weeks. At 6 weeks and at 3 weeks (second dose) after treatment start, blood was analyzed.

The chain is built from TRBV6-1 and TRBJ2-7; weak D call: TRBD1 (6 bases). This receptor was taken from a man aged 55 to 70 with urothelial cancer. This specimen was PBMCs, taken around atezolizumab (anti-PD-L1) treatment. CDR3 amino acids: CASSPSGAGEQYF. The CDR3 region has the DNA TGTGCCAGCAGTCCATCAGGGGCCGGCGAGCAGTACTTC.